The clone carrying this TCR beta chain was seen a handful of times. Antigen: not known. Healthy adults negative for HIV, lacking recent acute infections or vaccinations, served as donors. V trimming: 5 bases; J trimming: 1 base; junction bases outside the gene matches: 3. The CDR3 totals 14 residues. CDR1 SGHTS and CDR2 YDEGEE come from the germline V gene. The sample comes from a study of shared clonotypes between healthy human individuals. Study-wide results and caveats: Around 5.4% of naive CD4 clonotypes were common to a handful of donors. In the sorted subsets, rarefaction showed sequencing was incomplete despite large depth.

Deep-level assay runs were performed. Profiling relied on immunoSEQ multiplex PCR, and the TCRdb table lists in-frame clones only, not all of them. The sample yields fewer than 400,000 clones, approximately 79% seen once. The receptor comes from a man between 25 and 39 years old in good health. The sample taken for sequencing was memory CD4+ T cells sorted from blood. Subset defined: CD45RA-negative fraction. This chain connects TRBV5-8 to TRBJ1-2; 9 nucleotides align to TRBD1. Here the CDR3 reads CASREDRGNYGYTF. DNA of the CDR3: TGTGCCAGCAGGGAGGACAGGGGTAACTATGGCTACACCTTC.